This T cell receptor (beta chain) was captured in a study of chemoradiotherapy in HPV16-positive cancers. Method: immunoSEQ multiplex PCR; TCRdb's copy keeps in-frame clones and lacks some. The data show 13,000 or so clones, with around 82% seen just once and 5% to 7% held by the top ten. Germline CDR1 and CDR2: MNHNS and SASEGT. The CDR3 runs 14 residues. The ends lost 6 bases at V and 1 base at J; junction bases unmatched: 4. With respect to this clone: Its target is not known.

Study outcomes and limitations: Candidate HPV-specific clones and E7-related TCR motifs grew in tumor during treatment.

Repeated repertoire sampling spanned the course of chemoradiotherapy. The starting material was blood, obtained from a patient who underwent chemoradiotherapy. This sequence was found in a human donor with HPV-associated anogenital cancer. The rearrangement uses TRBV6-1 and TRBJ2-7; 9 bases align to TRBD1. CDR3 residues: CASRRQGESYEQYF. For the CDR3, the DNA is TGTGCCAGCAGGAGACAGGGGGAATCCTACGAGCAGTACTTC.